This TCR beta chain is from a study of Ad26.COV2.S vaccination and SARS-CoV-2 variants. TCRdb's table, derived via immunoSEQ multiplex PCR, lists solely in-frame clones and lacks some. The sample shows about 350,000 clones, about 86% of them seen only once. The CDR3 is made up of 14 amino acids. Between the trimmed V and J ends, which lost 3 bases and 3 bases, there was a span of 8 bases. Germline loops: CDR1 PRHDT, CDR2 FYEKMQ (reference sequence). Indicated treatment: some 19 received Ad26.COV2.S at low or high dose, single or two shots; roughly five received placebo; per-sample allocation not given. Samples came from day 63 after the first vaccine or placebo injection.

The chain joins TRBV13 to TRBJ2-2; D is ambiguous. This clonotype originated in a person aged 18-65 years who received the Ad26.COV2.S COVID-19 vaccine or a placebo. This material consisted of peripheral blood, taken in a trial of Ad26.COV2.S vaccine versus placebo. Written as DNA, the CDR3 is TGTGCCAGCAGCTTGGCACCGTACACCGGGGAGCTGTTTTTT. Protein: CASSLAPYTGELFF.